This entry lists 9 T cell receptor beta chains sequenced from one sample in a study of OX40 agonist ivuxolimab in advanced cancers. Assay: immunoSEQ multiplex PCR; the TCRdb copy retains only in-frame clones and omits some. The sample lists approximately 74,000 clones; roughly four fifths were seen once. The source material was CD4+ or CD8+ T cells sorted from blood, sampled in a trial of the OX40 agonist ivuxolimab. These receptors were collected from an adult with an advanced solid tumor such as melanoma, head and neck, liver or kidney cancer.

The CDR3: CASSAARGTYNEQFF. CDR3 nucleotide sequence: TGTGCCAGCAGTGCGGCCAGGGGGACCTACAATGAGCAGTTCTTC. The chain is built from TRBV2 and TRBJ2-1; 7 nucleotides align to TRBD1. Germline-derived CDR1 and CDR2 are SNHLY and FYNNEI. After removal of 4 bases from V and 2 bases from J, the junction contained 5 bases not matched to a gene. This CDR3 has 15 residues.

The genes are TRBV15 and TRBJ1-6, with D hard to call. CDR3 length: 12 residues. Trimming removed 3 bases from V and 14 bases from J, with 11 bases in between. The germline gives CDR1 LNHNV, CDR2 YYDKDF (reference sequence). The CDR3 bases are TGTGCCACCAGCAGTTACCGGGCTACCCTCCACTTT. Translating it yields CATSSYRATLHF.

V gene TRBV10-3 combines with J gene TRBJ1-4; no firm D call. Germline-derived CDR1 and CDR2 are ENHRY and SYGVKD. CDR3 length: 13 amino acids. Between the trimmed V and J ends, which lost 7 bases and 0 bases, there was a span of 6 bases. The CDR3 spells CAIKAATNEKLFF. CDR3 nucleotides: TGTGCCATCAAGGCAGCAACTAATGAAAAACTGTTTTTT.

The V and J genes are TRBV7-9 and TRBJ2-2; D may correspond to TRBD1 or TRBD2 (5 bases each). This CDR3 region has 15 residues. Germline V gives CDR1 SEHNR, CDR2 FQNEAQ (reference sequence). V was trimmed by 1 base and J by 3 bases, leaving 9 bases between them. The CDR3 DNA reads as TGTGCCAGCAGCTTAGGGGGGTCCCACACCGGGGAGCTGTTTTTT. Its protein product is CASSLGGSHTGELFF.

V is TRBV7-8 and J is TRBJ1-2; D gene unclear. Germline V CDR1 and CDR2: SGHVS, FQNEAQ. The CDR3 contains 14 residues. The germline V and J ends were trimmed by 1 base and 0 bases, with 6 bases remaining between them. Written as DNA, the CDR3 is TGTGCCAGCAGCTTAGGAAGAGCTAACTATGGCTACACCTTC. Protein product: CASSLGRANYGYTF. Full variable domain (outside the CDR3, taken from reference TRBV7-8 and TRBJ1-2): GAGVSQSPRYKVAKRGQDVALRCDPISGHVSLFWYQQALGQGPEFLTYFQNEAQLDKSGLPSDRFFAERPEGSVSTLKIQRTQQEDSAVYLCASSLGRANYGYTFGSGTRLTVV.

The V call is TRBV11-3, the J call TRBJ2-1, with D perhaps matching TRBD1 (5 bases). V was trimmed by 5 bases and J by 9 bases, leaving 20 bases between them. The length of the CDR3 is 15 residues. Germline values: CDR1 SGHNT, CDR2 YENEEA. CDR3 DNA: TGTGCCAGCAGCACCAGAGGCAGGGAAAGCTCTGAGCAGTTCTTC. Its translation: CASSTRGRESSEQFF.

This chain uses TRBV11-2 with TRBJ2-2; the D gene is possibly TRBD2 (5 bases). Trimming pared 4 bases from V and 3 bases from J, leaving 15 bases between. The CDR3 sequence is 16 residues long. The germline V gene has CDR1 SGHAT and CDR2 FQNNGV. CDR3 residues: CASSSGGRKDTGELFF. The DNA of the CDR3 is TGTGCCAGCAGCTCAGGTGGGAGAAAGGACACCGGGGAGCTGTTTTTT.

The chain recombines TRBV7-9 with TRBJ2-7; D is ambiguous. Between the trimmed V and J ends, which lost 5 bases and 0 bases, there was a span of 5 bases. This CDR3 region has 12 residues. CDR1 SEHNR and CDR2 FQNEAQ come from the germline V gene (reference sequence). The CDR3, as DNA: TGTGCCAGCAGCCGAAGCTCCTACGAGCAGTACTTC. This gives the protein CASSRSSYEQYF.

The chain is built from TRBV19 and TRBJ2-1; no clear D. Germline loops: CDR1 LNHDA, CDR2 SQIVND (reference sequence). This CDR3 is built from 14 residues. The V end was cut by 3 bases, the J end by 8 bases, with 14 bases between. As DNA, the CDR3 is TGTGCCAGTAGTATTCGGCAGGCGATAGATGAGCAGTTCTTC. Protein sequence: CASSIRQAIDEQFF.